The clone carrying this TCR beta chain was seen just once. Its specificity is not known. This record belongs to a study of T cell responses to AZD1222 COVID-19 vaccine. Study-wide findings and caveats: Along spike, vaccine-associated CD4 TCRs were found throughout, with dominance at 160-218 and 743-854. Targeting of unmutated variant regions was reportedly seen in nearly half of spike-specific TCRs. Sampling captured repertoires only after the peak T cell response.

The CDR3 totals 13 residues. Germline CDR1 reads MDHEN; CDR2 reads SYDVKM. V lost 5 bases and J 3 bases, leaving 10 bases between the germline ends. TCRdb's copy holds only in-frame clones and misses some; the assay was immunoSEQ multiplex PCR. This sample has some 280,000 clones, with approximately 94% found just once. The V and J genes are TRBV28 and TRBJ1-1; a weak D match, TRBD1 (6 bases). The source material was peripheral blood, sampled 28 days after the second AZD1222 dose. The receptor was isolated from an adult who received the AZD1222 COVID-19 vaccine. CDR3 region: CASSPGGHTEAFF. The CDR3 region has the DNA TGTGCCAGCAGTCCGGGGGGGCACACTGAAGCTTTCTTT.